This entry lists 9 T cell receptor beta chains sequenced from one sample in a study of T cells in Graves' hyperthyroidism and ophthalmopathy. Authors of the study amplified TCR beta CDR3 regions from RNA transcripts. During a first-round RT-PCR of the TCR CDR3, the HTBI primer set was used. One entry per CDR3 protein, called by TCRdb with MiXCR from the multiplex PCR reads. The sample records under 700,000 distinct CDR3 sequences, around 45% being singletons. Input material: peripheral blood or thyroid tissue (not recorded which). These receptors originate from a woman aged 18-29 years with Graves' hyperthyroidism.

This rearrangement joins TRBV2 to TRBJ2-7; 7 bases are shared with TRBD1. V dropped 5 bases and J dropped 7; count of bases not matched to a gene: 14. Germline-derived CDR1 and CDR2 are SNHLY and FYNNEI. CDR3 length: 15 amino acids. CDR3 nucleotide sequence: TGTGCCAGCAGTTTAGTTGAGGGGGCGCGTGATGAGCAGTACTTC. Protein product: CASSLVEGARDEQYF.

The V call is TRBV4-1, the J call TRBJ2-7; maybe TRBD2 (5 bases). The V end was cut by 1 base, the J end by 3 bases, with 22 bases between. Germline V CDR1 and CDR2: MGHRA, YSYEKL. CDR3 length: 18 residues. CDR3 residues: CASSQGGSPGKVSYEQYF. CDR3 bases: TGCGCCAGCAGCCAAGGAGGGAGTCCGGGAAAGGTTAGCTACGAGCAGTACTTC.

This clonotype was counted between two and nine times. The rearrangement links TRBV12-3 or TRBV12-4 to TRBJ1-5; 7 bases are shared with TRBD1. V dropped 6 bases and J dropped 3; count of bases not matched to a gene: 8. The CDR3 runs to 15 residues. The CDR3 protein is CASRLGQLINQPQHF. Written as DNA, the CDR3 is TGTGCCAGCAGGCTGGGACAGTTAATCAATCAGCCCCAGCATTTT.

This rearrangement joins TRBV25-1 to TRBJ1-1; no reliable D call. The CDR3 extends over 12 amino acids. Trimming removed 5 bases at V and 6 bases at J, with 10 bases between. Germline CDR1 reads MGHDK; CDR2 reads SYGVNS. The CDR3 sequence is CASSFGVSEAFF. CDR3 sequence (DNA): TGTGCCAGCAGTTTCGGGGTCTCTGAAGCTTTCTTT.

The V call is TRBV5-1, the J call TRBJ1-1; D not resolved. Trimming took 2 bases from V and 2 from J, leaving 10 bases between them. Germline V gives CDR1 SGHRS, CDR2 YFSETQ. This CDR3 spans 14 amino acids. In DNA, the CDR3 is TGCGCCAGCAGCTTATTGGGGTCCAACACTGAAGCTTTCTTT. Translation: CASSLLGSNTEAFF.

V usage is TRBV29-1 and J usage is TRBJ1-6; D unresolved. Looked up from germline, CDR1 is SQVTM and CDR2 is ANQGSEA. This CDR3 is built from 14 residues. The V and J ends lost 4 bases and 9 bases respectively, with 16 bases between them. The CDR3 coding sequence is TGCAGCGTTGTGGAGTGGGAGACCGGTTCACCCCTCCACTTT. Its protein product is CSVVEWETGSPLHF.

V is TRBV7-9 and J is TRBJ2-2; D remains unclear. Germline CDR1 is SEHNR and CDR2 is FQNEAQ (reference sequence). V dropped 7 bases and J dropped 6 bases, with 18 bases sitting between them. The CDR3 is made up of 15 amino acids. This CDR3 is CASTATLEGAGELFF. DNA for the CDR3: TGTGCCAGCACCGCAACATTAGAAGGAGCCGGGGAGCTGTTTTTT.

The chain has TRBV6-1 and TRBJ1-5; D gene unclear. The length of the CDR3 is 15 residues. From germline, CDR1 is MNHNS and CDR2 SASEGT. V was shortened by 8 bases and J by 2 bases, with 16 bases between the two germline ends. DNA of the CDR3: TGTGCCAGCTCACGCCAGGAGGGCGGCAATCAGCCCCAGCATTTT. Translated, it gives CASSRQEGGNQPQHF.

This clonotype appeared many times. The V call is TRBV7-2, the J call TRBJ1-3; D remains ambiguous. Trimming pared 2 bases from V and 0 bases from J, leaving 8 bases between. From germline, CDR1 is SGHTA and CDR2 FQGNSA. The CDR3 runs 15 residues. This CDR3 reads CASSLLAGSGNTIYF. The CDR3 bases are TGTGCCAGCAGCTTACTTGCGGGCTCTGGAAACACCATATATTTT.